This T cell receptor beta chain was captured by sequencing in a study of early T cells in non-severe SARS-CoV-2 infection. Study information: Sequenced material consisted of bulk RNA (from unsorted whole blood), and chains were unpaired.

This clonotype appeared a few times. Its antigen remains unknown. As part of library construction, unique molecular identifiers were attached to individual cDNA molecules. TCRdb processed the 5' RACE reads anew with MiXCR; each CDR3 protein has one entry. The table shows about 70,000 distinct CDR3 sequences, with more than 12% occurring only once. This CDR3 has 16 residues. Germline CDR1 and CDR2: SEHNR and FQNEAQ (reference sequence). The trim removed 5 bases at V and 7 bases at J, leaving 11 bases unmatched. Broader study findings: CD4 and private specificities were missed by VDJdb matching, which favored anti-spike CD8 responses.

This clonotype was obtained from an adult who was a healthcare worker with PCR-confirmed SARS-CoV-2 infection or an uninfected control (not recorded which). The sample consisted of whole blood, taken at baseline. The rearrangement joins TRBV7-9 to TRBJ2-2, with TRBD1 identical over 9 bases. CDR3 nucleotide sequence: TGTGCCAGCAGCCCGGGACAGGGCAGAATGGTCGGGGAGCTGTTTTTT. Translation gives CASSPGQGRMVGELFF.